Given below is one T cell receptor beta chain in context. Its antigen is unidentified. This entry belongs to a study of T-cell memory formation after mild COVID-19. Germline loops: CDR1 MGHRA, CDR2 YSYEKL. The CDR3 loop spans 15 amino acids. V lost 0 bases to trimming and J lost 6 bases, with 14 bases between them. Study-level points and caveats: Some responding clones appeared in pre-infection memory, suggesting cross-reactive memory joined.

MiXCR was run by TCRdb on the 5' RACE reads, yielding one entry per CDR3 protein. The table has about 270,000 distinct CDR3 sequences, roughly a sixth seen once. This receptor was obtained from a man aged 18 to 30 who had mild COVID-19 (a few samples of this study predate the infection). Cell type and time point are not known. The chain joins TRBV4-1 to TRBJ1-2; unclear D gene. Sequencing used PBMCs or a T cell subset sorted from them (not recorded which). CDR3 nucleotides: TGCGCCAGCAGCCAAGAAGCACGAGGGAGAAATGGCTACACCTTC. Translating it yields CASSQEARGRNGYTF.